This entry lists 5 T cell receptor beta chains sequenced from one sample in a study of T cell repertoires in cytomegalovirus infection. No antigen has been identified for these receptors. One entry per CDR3 protein results from TCRdb running MiXCR on the reads. The sample includes about 60,000 distinct CDR3 sequences, roughly 32% seen only once; the top ten take nearly 70%. The material sequenced was PBMCs, sequenced either directly or after in vitro stimulation (not recorded which). Receptor source: a human donor in good health (CMV status not recorded). Some clones in this sample may be carry-over from other donors' samples.

The chain links TRBV7-2 to TRBJ2-7, with TRBD2 as a possible D gene (6 bases). Germline CDR1 and CDR2: SGHTA and FQGNSA. Trimming shortened V by 6 bases and J by 3 bases, and 18 bases separated the two germline ends. CDR3 length equals 15 residues. CDR3 protein: CASSSFGGNHYEQYF. In DNA, the CDR3 is TGTGCCAGCAGTTCTTTTGGGGGGAATCACTACGAGCAGTACTTC. The whole variable domain, remainder taken from reference TRBV7-2 and TRBJ2-7, is GAGVSQSPSNKVTEKGKDVELRCDPISGHTALYWYRQSLGQGLEFLIYFQGNSAPDKSGLPSDRFSAERTGGSVSTLTIQRTQQEDSAVYLCASSSFGGNHYEQYFGPGTRLTVT.

This chain joins TRBV7-6 and TRBJ2-1; a possible D gene is TRBD1 (7 bases). Trimming pared 6 bases from V and 7 bases from J, leaving 19 bases between. The CDR3 runs 15 residues. CDR1 is SGHVS, CDR2 FNYEAQ, per germline. This CDR3 reads CASRRPGGGENEQFF. CDR3 nucleotide sequence: TGTGCCAGCAGACGGCCAGGGGGAGGTGAGAATGAGCAGTTCTTC.

This clonotype showed up many times. The rearrangement joins TRBV4-1 to TRBJ1-5; D perhaps matches TRBD1 (5 bases). Germline V gives CDR1 MGHRA, CDR2 YSYEKL. The CDR3 extends over 14 amino acids. Trimming removed 4 bases at V and 5 bases at J, with 12 bases between. The CDR3 coding sequence is TGCGCCAGCAGCCCCCCGGGGGTGCATCAGCCCCAGCATTTT. Protein sequence: CASSPPGVHQPQHF.

This clonotype was observed a few times. V is TRBV12-3 or TRBV12-4 and J is TRBJ1-5; no reliable D call. The V end was cut by 3 bases, the J end by 6 bases, with 18 bases between. The CDR3 consists of 16 residues. This chain's CDR3 is CASSLNPPSWGQPQHF. The CDR3 nucleotides are TGTGCCAGCAGTTTGAACCCACCGAGTTGGGGTCAGCCCCAGCATTTT.

This clonotype has only a few counts. This rearrangement joins TRBV7-2 to TRBJ1-2; D unclear. Trimming took off 0 bases at V and 6 bases at J, with 5 bases between the two ends. The CDR3 extends over 12 amino acids. Germline V gene data show CDR1 as SGHTA and CDR2 as FQGNSA. The CDR3, as DNA: TGTGCCAGCAGCTTAGCCTTAAATGGCTACACCTTC. It specifies CASSLALNGYTF.